This T cell receptor beta chain originates from a study of cytomegalovirus exposure and HLA in healthy donors. Trimming pared 4 bases from V and 5 bases from J, leaving 13 bases between. In germline, CDR1 is GTSNPN, CDR2 SVGIG (reference sequence). There are 13 residues in the CDR3. Primers for the PCR totalled 60 Vbeta and 13 Jbeta. Using immunoSEQ multiplex PCR, the repertoire was profiled, and TCRdb retains in-frame clones only, with some absent. The data hold more than 100,000 clones, with 65% to 80% observed a single time. The sequence derives from a woman younger than 30 in good health and CMV-seronegative. The V and J genes are TRBV30 and TRBJ2-3; D may be TRBD2 (6 bases). Sample: PBMCs. Written as DNA, the CDR3 is TGTGCCTGGACGGACTATCGGGGAGATACGCAGTATTTT. It encodes CAWTDYRGDTQYF.